This TCR beta chain was documented in a study of cytotoxic CD8 clonotypes in ibrutinib-treated CLL. The wider study: Productive templates averaged approximately 260,000 per sample, and productive rearrangements 90,000 to 100,000.

Germline-derived CDR1 and CDR2 are SGHTA and FQGNSA. The CDR3 contains 16 residues. V was pared by 5 bases and J by 0 bases, with 15 bases between. Overall study findings and caveats: Sampling times, which were not matched between the groups, differed between sustained-remission patients and progressing patients. T-cell clonality at baseline went above that of age-matched healthy donors and rose and fell with circulating CD8+ T-cell counts.

With respect to this clone: Its target is not known.

Sequencing was performed with immunoSEQ multiplex PCR; in TCRdb, only in-frame clones are kept and a portion is missing. The data hold 250,000 to 350,000 clones, with roughly 76% observed a single time. This specimen consisted of PBMCs, obtained at disease progression, from a patient treated with ibrutinib. The chain employs TRBV7-2 and TRBJ2-3; tentative D call: TRBD2 (5 bases). This clonotype was sampled from a human donor with chronic lymphocytic leukemia. CDR3 protein: CASSQTDWYSTDTQYF. The CDR3 DNA sequence: TGTGCCAGCAGCCAAACGGACTGGTACAGCACAGATACGCAGTATTTT.